The present T cell receptor beta chain was sequenced within a study of cytomegalovirus exposure and HLA in healthy donors. Study-wide results and caveats: Based on reports, TCR beta sequences accurately predicted HLA-A and HLA-B alleles for most subjects.

The PCR had 60 Vbeta and 13 Jbeta primers. Only in-frame clones appear in the TCRdb table, and some are missing; sequencing was by immunoSEQ multiplex PCR. The table has some 130,000 clones, approximately 70% seen once. Of note for this clone: Its target is unknown.

This receptor was identified in a woman between 40 and 55 years old in good health and CMV-seronegative. Source material: PBMCs.

The DNA of the CDR3 is TGCGCCAGCAGCCAAGAGCTAGCGGGGGGGCCGGGCACCGGGGAGCTGTTTTTT. Protein sequence: CASSQELAGGPGTGELFF. The J gene is TRBJ2-2, the V gene TRBV4-1; 12 bases are shared with TRBD2. The germline CDR1 and CDR2 sequences are MGHRA and YSYEKL. The CDR3 consists of 18 residues. Germline trimming cut 0 bases from V and 4 bases from J; bases unmatched to any gene: 6.